This TCR beta chain was profiled in a study of cytomegalovirus exposure and HLA in healthy donors. PCR amplification relied on 60 Vbeta primers (plus 13 Jbeta primers). The method was immunoSEQ multiplex PCR; TCRdb's version includes in-frame clones alone and lacks a portion of them. The repertoire includes 140,000 to 150,000 clones, roughly 80% of them detected once, and about 13% sits in the top ten. Per the germline V gene, CDR1 is SGHRS and CDR2 is YFSETQ. CDR3 length equals 13 residues. V lost 2 bases to trimming and J lost 4 bases, with 10 bases between them. This clone has ten or more counts. Additional DNA sequences in this sample encode the identical CDR3.

This chain connects TRBV5-1 to TRBJ2-7, with D perhaps TRBD2 (5 bases). The sample comprised PBMCs. This sequence was found in a man in his forties or fifties in good health and CMV-seropositive. In DNA, the CDR3 is TGCGCCAGCAGCTTAGCACGGGAATACGAGCAGTACTTC. It specifies CASSLAREYEQYF.